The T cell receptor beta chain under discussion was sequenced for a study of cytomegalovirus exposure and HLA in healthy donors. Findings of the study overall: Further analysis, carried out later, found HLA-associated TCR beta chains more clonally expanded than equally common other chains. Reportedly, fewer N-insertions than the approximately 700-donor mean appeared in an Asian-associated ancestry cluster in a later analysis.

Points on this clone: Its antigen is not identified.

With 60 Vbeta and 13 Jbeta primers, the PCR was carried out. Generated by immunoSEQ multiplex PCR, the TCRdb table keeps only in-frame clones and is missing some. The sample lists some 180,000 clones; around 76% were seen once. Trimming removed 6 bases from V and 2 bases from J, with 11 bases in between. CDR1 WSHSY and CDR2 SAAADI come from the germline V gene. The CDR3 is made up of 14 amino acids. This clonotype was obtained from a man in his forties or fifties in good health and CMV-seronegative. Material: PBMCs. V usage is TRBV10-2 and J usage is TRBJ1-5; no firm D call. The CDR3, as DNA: TGCGCCAGCAGCCGGGTCGAGGGCAATCAGCCCCAGCATTTT. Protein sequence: CASSRVEGNQPQHF.